These 17 T cell receptor beta chains were all obtained from the same sample, sequenced in a study of blood T cell repertoires in COVID-19. Sequenced by immunoSEQ multiplex PCR; TCRdb stores in-frame clones only, minus some. The repertoire holds tens of thousands of clones, with roughly 87% as singletons. The sequencing input was peripheral blood. These receptors originate from an elderly woman with COVID-19, enrolled during active disease.

The chain has TRBV7-2 and TRBJ2-7, with D possibly matching TRBD2 (6 bases). Germline V CDR1 and CDR2: SGHTA, FQGNSA. CDR3 size: 15 residues. V was shortened by 5 bases and J by 1 base, with 15 bases between the two germline ends. The CDR3 protein is CASSNSGGPSYEQYF. The CDR3 DNA reads as TGTGCCAGCAGCAATAGCGGAGGGCCTTCCTACGAGCAGTACTTC.

This chain links TRBV10-3 with TRBJ1-3; D is ambiguous. V lost 0 bases to trimming and J lost 0 bases, with 12 bases between them. In germline, CDR1 is ENHRY, CDR2 SYGVKD. This CDR3 region has 17 residues. DNA for the CDR3: TGTGCCATCAGTGAGTCGATGCCAGGTTCCTCTGGAAACACCATATATTTT. Protein sequence: CAISESMPGSSGNTIYF.

This chain joins TRBV5-1 and TRBJ1-4, with D perhaps matching TRBD1 (6 bases). Per germline, CDR1 SGHRS and CDR2 YFSETQ. There are 16 residues in the CDR3. V lost 2 bases, J lost 5 bases, and 16 bases lay in between. The CDR3 is CASSLDRRRANEKLFF. In DNA, the CDR3 is TGCGCCAGCAGCTTAGACAGGCGCCGGGCGAATGAAAAACTGTTTTTT.

V usage is TRBV11-3 and J usage is TRBJ1-1; weak D call: TRBD1 (6 bases). Trimming pared 0 bases from V and 2 bases from J, leaving 7 bases between. Germline CDR1 SGHNT, CDR2 YENEEA. The CDR3 totals 14 residues. The CDR3 loop is CASSLEGGNTEAFF. In DNA form, the CDR3 reads TGTGCCAGCAGCTTAGAAGGGGGAAACACTGAAGCTTTCTTT.

The gene calls are TRBV5-4 and TRBJ2-7; D possibly corresponds to TRBD2 (5 bases). Germline V gene sequence: CDR1 SGHNT, CDR2 YYREEE (reference sequence). The CDR3 loop spans 13 amino acids. Trimming stripped 1 base from V and 3 bases from J, with 8 bases between. This CDR3 is CASSLNAGYEQYF. In DNA form, the CDR3 reads TGTGCCAGCAGCTTGAACGCGGGCTACGAGCAGTACTTC.

This chain uses TRBV11-2 with TRBJ2-3; 7 bases line up with TRBD1. CDR3 length: 16 residues. Germline V CDR1 and CDR2: SGHAT, FQNNGV. The V and J ends lost 7 bases and 0 bases, in that order; junction bases with no gene match: 10. Written as DNA, the CDR3 is TGTGCCAGCACCTTCAGGGGGACCCTTAGCACAGATACGCAGTATTTT. Its protein product is CASTFRGTLSTDTQYF.

CDR3 in DNA: TGTGCCAGCAGCCGACTAGCGGGGACTTACGAGCAGTACTTC. Amino acids: CASSRLAGTYEQYF. This sequence joins TRBV3-1 (or the pseudogene TRBV3-2) and TRBJ2-7; 11 bases align to TRBD2. Germline V gene lookup returns CDR1 LGHDT and CDR2 YNNKEL (reference sequence). The CDR3 extends over 14 amino acids. The ends lost 4 bases at V and 4 bases at J; junction bases unmatched: 3.

The rearrangement joins TRBV9 to TRBJ2-3; 7 nucleotides line up with TRBD2. Germline V CDR1 and CDR2: SGDLS, YYNGEE. J lost 0 bases, V lost 4 bases, and 8 bases had no gene match. This CDR3 comprises 16 residues. The CDR3 loop is CASSPRSGDSTDTQYF. The CDR3 DNA reads as TGTGCCAGCAGCCCCCGCAGCGGGGATAGCACAGATACGCAGTATTTT.

The chain joins TRBV2 to TRBJ2-1, with 15 bases aligning to TRBD2. CDR3 length: 16 residues. V was clipped by 5 bases and J by 6 bases; unmatched bases: 5. The germline gives CDR1 SNHLY, CDR2 FYNNEI. The CDR3 DNA reads TGTGCCAGCAGTTTTGGACTAGCGGGGGGGGGCAATGAGCAGTTCTTC. This encodes CASSFGLAGGGNEQFF.

This clone was detected only a few times. The chain recombines TRBV5-1 with TRBJ1-2; the D gene is possibly TRBD1 (5 bases). The CDR3 is 13 residues long. Between the trimmed V and J ends, which lost 2 bases and 8 bases, there was a span of 13 bases. CDR1 is SGHRS and CDR2 is YFSETQ in the germline V gene. CDR3 sequence reads: CASSLAGVGGYTF. The CDR3 nucleotides read TGCGCCAGCAGCTTAGCGGGGGTAGGCGGCTACACCTTC.

The genes are TRBV7-3 and TRBJ2-3; TRBD1 is a possible D gene (5 bases). This CDR3 has 15 residues. From germline, CDR1 is SGHTA and CDR2 FQGTGA. The V and J ends lost 4 bases and 7 bases respectively, with 18 bases between them. CDR3 in amino acids: CASSWGGQLLNTQYF. The CDR3 coding sequence is TGTGCCAGCAGCTGGGGCGGACAACTTTTAAATACGCAGTATTTT.

The V and J genes are TRBV7-6 and TRBJ1-3; D is possibly TRBD1 (6 bases). Germline CDR1 SGHVS, CDR2 FNYEAQ. Trimming removed 6 bases at V and 0 bases at J, with 9 bases between. The CDR3 covers 14 residues. The CDR3 reads CASSKQGSGNTIYF. In DNA, the CDR3 is TGTGCCAGCAGTAAACAGGGCTCTGGAAACACCATATATTTT. The variable domain in full, completed from reference TRBV7-6 and TRBJ1-3, reads GAGVSQSPRYKVTKRGQDVALRCDPISGHVSLYWYRQALGQGPEFLTYFNYEAQQDKSGLPNDRFSAERPEGSISTLTIQRTEQRDSAMYRCASSKQGSGNTIYFGEGSWLTVV.

The V call is TRBV19, the J call TRBJ2-6; 7 bases line up with TRBD1. Germline assignment: CDR1 LNHDA and CDR2 SQIVND (reference sequence). This CDR3 region has 17 residues. J lost 0 bases, V lost 4 bases, and 6 bases had no gene match. The CDR3 loop is CASSTGTAFSGANVLTF. CDR3 DNA: TGTGCCAGTAGTACTGGGACAGCTTTCTCTGGGGCCAACGTCCTGACTTTC. Combining the CDR3 with reference TRBV19 and TRBJ2-6 gives the whole variable domain DGGITQSPKYLFRKEGQNVTLSCEQNLNHDAMYWYRQDPGQGLRLIYYSQIVNDFQKGDIAEGYSVSREKKESFPLTVTSAQKNPTAFYLCASSTGTAFSGANVLTFGAGSRLTVL.

J is TRBJ1-2 and V is TRBV6-6; the match to TRBD1 covers 8 bases. V dropped 2 bases and J dropped 7; count of bases not matched to a gene: 12. Germline values: CDR1 MNHNY, CDR2 SVGAGI (reference sequence). The CDR3 sequence is 16 residues long. The CDR3 DNA reads TGTGCCAGCAGTTACCCGACAGGGGCCCCTCCAGTTGGCTACACCTTC. Amino acid sequence: CASSYPTGAPPVGYTF.

This clone was seen more than once but under ten times. This chain's CDR3 is CASSYTGDGNTIYF. In nucleotides, the CDR3 is TGTGCCAGCAGCTACACAGGGGATGGAAACACCATATATTTT. V is TRBV3-1 (or the pseudogene TRBV3-2) and J is TRBJ1-3; 7 bases match TRBD1. V lost 5 bases to trimming and J lost 3 bases; unmatched junction nucleotides: 4. The CDR3 contains 14 residues. The V gene's germline CDR1 is LGHDT and CDR2 YNNKEL (reference sequence).

This chain connects TRBV27 to TRBJ2-2; 7 positions agree with TRBD1. This CDR3 spans 14 amino acids. The ends lost 5 bases at V and 1 base at J; junction bases unmatched: 1. Germline CDR1 reads MNHEY; CDR2 reads SMNVEV (reference sequence). The DNA for the CDR3 is TGTGCCAGCAGTACAGGGGTGAACACCGGGGAGCTGTTTTTT. This translates into CASSTGVNTGELFF.

The V call is TRBV10-2, the J call TRBJ2-2; 7 bases line up with TRBD1. With 8 bases clipped from V and 7 bases from J, the junction kept 10 bases outside the gene matches. The germline V gene encodes CDR1 WSHSY and CDR2 SAAADI. The CDR3 is 14 residues long. The CDR3 DNA is TGCGCCAGCCGTGTACAGGGGTTGGGCGGGGAGCTGTTTTTT. Protein: CASRVQGLGGELFF.